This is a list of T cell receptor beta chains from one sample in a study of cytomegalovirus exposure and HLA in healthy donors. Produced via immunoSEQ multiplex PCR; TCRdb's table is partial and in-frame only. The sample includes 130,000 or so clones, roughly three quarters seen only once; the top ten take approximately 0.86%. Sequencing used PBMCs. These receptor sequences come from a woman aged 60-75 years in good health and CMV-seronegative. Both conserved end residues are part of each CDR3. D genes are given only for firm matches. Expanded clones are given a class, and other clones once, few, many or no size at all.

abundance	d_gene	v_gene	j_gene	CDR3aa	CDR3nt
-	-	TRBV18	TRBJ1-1	CASSPRGSPLNTEAFF	TGTGCCAGCTCACCGAGAGGGAGCCCCCTGAACACTGAAGCTTTCTTT
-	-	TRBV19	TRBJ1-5	CASSIRQAYQPQHF	TGTGCCAGTAGTATCAGGCAGGCCTATCAGCCCCAGCATTTT
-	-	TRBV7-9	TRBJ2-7	CSSSHAVDKYYEQYF	TGTTCCAGCAGTCACGCCGTGGACAAGTACTACGAGCAGTACTTC
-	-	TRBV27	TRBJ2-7	CASSEGGSYEQYF	TGTGCCAGCAGTGAGGGTGGCTCCTACGAGCAGTACTTC
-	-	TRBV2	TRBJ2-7	CASSGRRGQGEQYF	TGTGCCAGCAGTGGGCGGAGAGGCCAAGGCGAGCAGTACTTC
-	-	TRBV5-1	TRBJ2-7	CASSLPPGKYEQYF	TGCGCCAGCAGCTTGCCCCCAGGGAAGTACGAGCAGTACTTC
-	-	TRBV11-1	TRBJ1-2	CASSSPRASNGYTF	TGTGCCAGCAGCTCTCCCCGTGCGTCAAATGGCTACACCTTC
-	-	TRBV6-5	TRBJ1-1	CASSYSLGQTNTEAFF	TGTGCCAGCAGTTACTCCCTAGGACAGACGAACACTGAAGCTTTCTTT
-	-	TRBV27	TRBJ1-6	CASSLRRNSPLHF	TGTGCCAGCAGTTTAAGGAGGAATTCACCCCTCCACTTT
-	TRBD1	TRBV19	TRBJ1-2	CASSYYETGKDYGYTF	TGTGCCAGTAGTTACTATGAGACAGGGAAAGACTATGGCTACACCTTC
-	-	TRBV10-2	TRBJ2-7	CASQLGGHEQYF	TGCGCCAGCCAGCTGGGGGGACACGAGCAGTACTTC
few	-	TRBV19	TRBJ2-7	CASSIAVGQSYEQYF	TGTGCCAGTAGTATTGCCGTCGGACAGTCCTACGAGCAGTACTTC
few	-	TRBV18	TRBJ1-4	CASSPTAKQVATNEKLFF	TGTGCCAGCTCACCGACAGCCAAACAAGTTGCAACTAATGAAAAACTGTTTTTT
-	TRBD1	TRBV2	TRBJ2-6	CASRDRGPGANVLTF	TGTGCCAGCAGGGACAGGGGGCCTGGGGCCAACGTCCTGACTTTC
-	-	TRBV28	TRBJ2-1	CASSGGPAQNNEQFF	TGTGCCAGCAGTGGAGGGCCCGCACAAAACAATGAGCAGTTCTTC
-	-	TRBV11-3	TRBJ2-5	CASSPGAQETQYF	TGTGCCAGCAGCCCAGGGGCTCAAGAGACCCAGTACTTC
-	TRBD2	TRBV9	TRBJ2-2	CASSVVAGGTGGELFF	TGTGCCAGCAGCGTAGTGGCGGGAGGAACCGGCGGGGAGCTGTTTTTT
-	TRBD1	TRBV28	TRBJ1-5	CASNPGTGSQPQHF	TGTGCCAGCAACCCCGGGACAGGGTCCCAGCCCCAGCATTTT
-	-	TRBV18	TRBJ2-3	CASSPPATDTQYF	TGTGCCAGCTCACCACCGGCCACAGATACGCAGTATTTT